Each of the 15 T cell receptor beta chains below was sequenced from the same sample in a study of blood T cells in healthy people across ages. With a J-beta primer mix and a sample-barcoded 5' primer, a second PCR ran about 6 to 11 cycles. TCRdb used MiXCR to reprocess the 5' RACE reads, holding one entry per CDR3 protein. The data contain more than 650,000 distinct CDR3 sequences, roughly 53% of them seen just once; the ten biggest clones take up about 42%. Sequenced: blood. The receptor source for this set is a man older than 75 in good health.

The J gene is TRBJ2-4, the V gene TRBV11-2, with 7 bases aligning to TRBD2. CDR3 length equals 15 residues. Trimming took 4 bases from V and 6 from J; bases not matched to a gene: 9. The germline CDR1 and CDR2 sequences are SGHAT and FQNNGV. This CDR3 is CASSSPRVAGNIQYF. CDR3 bases: TGTGCCAGCAGCTCCCCTCGGGTAGCGGGAAACATTCAGTACTTC.

The chain joins TRBV6-7 to TRBJ2-5; 7 bases are shared with TRBD1. TRBV6-7 is an ORF; its function is uncertain. The CDR3 is 18 residues long. With V trimmed by 0 bases and J by 0 bases, 10 bases remained unmatched. The CDR3 nucleotides read TGTGCCAGCAGTTACTCCACGGGACAGCGCAAGTACCAAGAGACCCAGTACTTC. This sequence encodes CASSYSTGQRKYQETQYF.

This chain joins TRBV7-3 and TRBJ2-3; 8 bases agree with TRBD1. The CDR3 sequence is 12 residues long. Germline values: CDR1 SGHTA, CDR2 FQGTGA. Losses at the gene ends were 4 bases for V and 11 bases for J; bases not matched to a gene: 5. The CDR3 nucleotides read TGTGCCAGCAGCTCAGGACAGGGTAGGCAGTATTTT. Translation: CASSSGQGRQYF.

This clonotype was found a few times. The CDR3 region is CASSSNPGNGVQQYF. In DNA, the CDR3 is TGTGCCAGCAGTTCCAATCCCGGGAATGGGGTGCAGCAGTACTTC. The rearrangement joins TRBV6-2 or TRBV6-3 to TRBJ2-5, with D perhaps TRBD2 (5 bases). Germline assignment: CDR1 MNHEY and CDR2 SVGEGT. Trimming shortened V by 4 bases and J by 11 bases, and 23 bases separated the two germline ends. This CDR3 has 15 amino acids.

The table lists this clonotype with a few counts. V gene TRBV20-1 combines with J gene TRBJ2-4; the match to TRBD2 covers 7 bases. The CDR3 extends over 15 amino acids. V lost 5 bases and J lost 7; bases outside the gene matches: 14. Per the germline V gene, CDR1 is DFQATT and CDR2 is SNEGSKA (reference sequence). CDR3 DNA: TGCAGTGCTCCAAACGGGGCGGGAGCTTCGAACATTCAGTACTTC. Translation gives CSAPNGAGASNIQYF.

V is TRBV7-2 and J is TRBJ1-5; 9 bases match TRBD1. The CDR3 contains 16 residues. Germline assignment: CDR1 SGHTA and CDR2 FQGNSA. The V gene end was trimmed by 7 bases and the J gene end by 3 bases; junction bases not matched to a gene: 10. The CDR3 DNA follows: TGTGCCAGCAACAAACAGGGGGCGCGGAACAATCAGCCCCAGCATTTT. It is translated as CASNKQGARNNQPQHF.

This clonotype showed up just a few times. This sequence joins TRBV9 and TRBJ2-7; TRBD2 aligns across 9 bases. Per the germline V gene, CDR1 is SGDLS and CDR2 is YYNGEE. The junction had 12 bases not matched to a gene; V was cut back by 4 bases and J by 4 bases. This CDR3 is built from 16 residues. In DNA, the CDR3 is TGTGCCAGCAGCCCCCGGCTAGCGGGGATTTTATACGAGCAGTACTTC. This encodes CASSPRLAGILYEQYF.

The chain couples TRBV9 to TRBJ2-7, with 7 bases identical to TRBD1. Trimming removed 0 bases from V and 2 bases from J; junction bases left unmatched: 11. Germline V gene lookup returns CDR1 SGDLS and CDR2 YYNGEE. CDR3 length equals 17 residues. Written as DNA, the CDR3 is TGTGCCAGCAGCGTAGCGGGGACAGAAATCGGGGCCTACGAGCAGTACTTC. Protein product: CASSVAGTEIGAYEQYF.

Concerning this clonotype itself: Germline and junction disagree at one end, which may indicate a read error. The chain uses TRBV20-1 and TRBJ2-6; 7 positions agree with TRBD1. The CDR3 totals 16 residues. From germline, CDR1 is DFQATT and CDR2 SNEGSKA (reference sequence). CDR3 coding DNA: TGCAGTGCTCCGACAGGGCCTCACTCTGGGGCCAACGTCCCGACTTTC. Protein: CSAPTGPHSGANVPTF.

V and J are TRBV6-1 and TRBJ2-3; D gene ambiguous. The CDR3 totals 13 residues. Trimming took off 4 bases at V and 4 bases at J, with 9 bases between the two ends. Germline CDR1 is MNHNS and CDR2 is SASEGT. The CDR3 sequence is CASSVPGSDTQYF. The CDR3 coding sequence is TGTGCCAGCAGTGTCCCGGGCTCAGATACGCAGTATTTT.

The chain recombines TRBV6-1 with TRBJ2-5, with 7 bases fitting TRBD1. The CDR3 spans 15 residues. CDR1 and CDR2 (germline): MNHNS, SASEGT. J gave up 5 bases and V 5 bases, and 11 bases lay outside the gene matches. The CDR3 loop is CASSPQPGQMETQYF. The CDR3 region has the DNA TGTGCCAGCAGTCCCCAACCGGGACAGATGGAGACCCAGTACTTC.

This clonotype was counted between two and nine times. The gene calls are TRBV7-9 and TRBJ2-4, with D uncertain. The J call may be faulty, since TRBJ2-7 better matches the DNA end. The CDR3 contains 13 residues. The germline CDR1 and CDR2 sequences are SEHNR and FQNEAQ (reference sequence). CDR3 DNA: TGTGCCAGCAGCCGCCGCACGGGTTCCGAGCAGTACTTC. Amino acid sequence: CASSRRTGSEQYF.

V and J are TRBV6-6 and TRBJ1-4; D is undetermined. The V gene's germline CDR1 is MNHNY and CDR2 SVGAGI (reference sequence). The CDR3 is 11 residues long. Trimming shortened V by 3 bases and J by 8 bases, and 4 bases separated the two germline ends. CDR3 protein: CASSYGEKLFF. The CDR3 DNA reads as TGTGCCAGCAGTTATGGGGAAAAACTGTTTTTT.

A remark on this clonotype: At one boundary the junction diverges from the germline segment, which might be a read error. The chain joins TRBV5-1 to TRBJ1-6, with TRBD1 matching 12 bases. The germline gives CDR1 SGHRS, CDR2 YFSETQ. This CDR3 comprises 16 residues. The CDR3 nucleotides are TGCGCCAGCAGCTTGTTGGGACAGGGGGCAAATTCACCCCCCCACTTT. This sequence encodes CASSLLGQGANSPPHF.

This chain joins TRBV12-3 or TRBV12-4 and TRBJ2-4, with TRBD2 identical over 9 bases. Germline trimming cut 6 bases from V and 0 bases from J; bases unmatched to any gene: 3. CDR3 size: 15 residues. The DNA of the CDR3 is TGTGCCAGCAGGGCGGGGGGGATAGCCAAAAACATTCAGTACTTC. Its translation is CASRAGGIAKNIQYF.